These 32 T cell receptor beta chains were all obtained from the same sample, sequenced in a study of T cells in women clearing cervical HPV infection. The repertoire was sequenced with immunoSEQ multiplex PCR; TCRdb's copy has only in-frame clones and lacks some. The sample's table shows 15,000 to 20,000 clones. Source material: blood buffy coat. The receptors derive from a woman aged 18-69 years with a cervical HPV16 infection that either progressed to CIN3+ or cleared (not recorded which).

As regards this clone: The read gets to within 3 residues of the CDR3 end, and the germline J gene fills in the rest. This chain links TRBV7-2 with TRBJ1-1; D possibly corresponds to TRBD1 (5 bases). Trimming shortened V by 3 bases and J by 4 bases, and 15 bases separated the two germline ends. The CDR3 is 15 amino acids. Germline V CDR1 and CDR2: SGHTA, FQGNSA. Incomplete CDR3 DNA: TGTGCCAGCAGCTTGGGGGGGTTGGGTGGCACTGAA. Protein sequence: CASSLGGLGGTE. The whole CDR3 is CASSLGGLGGTEAFF.

With respect to this clone: The missing CDR3 end, 3 residues past where the read stops, is filled in from the germline J gene. This rearrangement joins TRBV30 to TRBJ2-3; 8 nucleotides align to TRBD2. The CDR3 consists of 17 residues. The ends lost 1 base at V and 2 bases at J; junction bases unmatched: 11. Germline CDR1 is GTSNPN and CDR2 is SVGIG (reference sequence). CDR3 DNA, as far as it was read: TGTGCCTGGAGTGGGGGCTGGTTAGCGGGACACACAGATACG. Protein product: CAWSGGWLAGHTDT. The full CDR3 protein reads CAWSGGWLAGHTDTQYF. Supplemented by reference TRBV30 and TRBJ2-3, the full variable domain reads SQTIHQWPATLVQPVGSPLSLECTVEGTSNPNLYWYRQAAGRGLQLLFYSVGIGQISSEVPQNLSASRPQDRQFILSSKKLLLSDSGFYLCAWSGGWLAGHTDTQYFGPGTRLTVL.

Comments on this clone: The read finishes 3 residues shy of the CDR3 end, and the germline J gene is used to complete it. This chain connects TRBV18 to TRBJ1-2; D call uncertain. This CDR3 region has 13 residues. Germline CDR1 is KGHSH and CDR2 is LQKENI. This CDR3 reads CASSPRVADTYTF. The DNA read from the CDR3 is TGTGCCAGCTCACCACGAGTAGCAGATACC. The full variable domain, rest sourced from reference TRBV18 and TRBJ1-2, is NAGVMQNPRHLVRRRGQEARLRCSPMKGHSHVYWYRQLPEEGLKFMVYLQKENIIDESGMPKERFSAEFPKEGPSILRIQQVVRGDSAAYFCASSPRVADTYTFGSGTRLTVV.

CDR3 residues: CASSRWSDQPQHF. CDR3 bases read: TGTGCCAGCAGCCGGTGGTCGGATCAGCCC. This rearrangement joins TRBV7-8 to TRBJ1-5; D not certain. The read terminates 3 residues before the CDR3 end, so the remaining end is supplied by the germline J gene. This CDR3 is built from 13 residues. V was trimmed by 5 bases and J by 5 bases, leaving 10 bases between them. The germline V gene encodes CDR1 SGHVS and CDR2 FQNEAQ.

Note on this clone: The CDR3 extends 3 residues past the end of the read, so its final part is completed from the germline J gene. The rearrangement joins TRBV19 to TRBJ2-7; D may be TRBD2 (7 bases). The germline CDR1 and CDR2 sequences are LNHDA and SQIVND (reference sequence). The CDR3 is 15 residues long. V was trimmed by 5 bases and J by 3 bases, leaving 17 bases between them. The covered CDR3 bases are TGTGCCAGTAGTCCGTTGGTGGGGGGGCTCTACGAG. Translated: CASSPLVGGLYE. The entire CDR3 sequence reads CASSPLVGGLYEQYF.

Remarks on this clone: Coverage ceases 3 residues before the CDR3 finishes, and the germline J gene fills in the end. This chain joins TRBV7-2 and TRBJ2-5; D perhaps matches TRBD1 (5 bases). Trimming stripped 2 bases from V and 5 bases from J, with 12 bases between. Germline-derived CDR1 and CDR2 are SGHTA and FQGNSA. The CDR3 length is 14 residues. The CDR3 bases that were read are TGTGCCAGCAGCTTAAAGGGGTCCGGGGAGACC. Translated, it gives CASSLKGSGET. The whole CDR3 region reads CASSLKGSGETQYF.

In regard to this clone: The read halts 3 residues ahead of the CDR3 end, with the missing end drawn from the germline J gene. The V gene is TRBV7-9, the J gene TRBJ1-2; D may be TRBD1 (5 bases). There are 14 residues in the CDR3. V lost 0 bases and J lost 1, with 6 bases in between. CDR1 SEHNR and CDR2 FQNEAQ come from the germline V gene (reference sequence). CDR3 region: CASSLAGLNYGYTF. CDR3 DNA, as far as it was read: TGTGCCAGCAGCTTAGCGGGACTTAACTATGGC.

Notes on this clone: The sequenced fragment ends 3 residues before the CDR3 boundary, so the rest is inferred from the germline J gene. J is TRBJ1-5 and V is TRBV19; D unresolved. V was pared by 7 bases and J by 9 bases, with 16 bases between. CDR1 and CDR2 (germline): LNHDA, SQIVND (reference sequence). This CDR3 has 13 amino acids. The CDR3 sequence: CASTSGVVGPQHF. The sequenced part of the CDR3 DNA is TGTGCCAGTACTTCCGGGGTAGTAGGGCCC.

Regarding this clone: The CDR3 is cut off 3 residues early in the read; its end comes from the germline J gene. The chain has TRBV7-2 and TRBJ1-2; D ambiguous. Trimming cost V 5 bases and J 5 bases, with 18 bases left between them. Germline loops: CDR1 SGHTA, CDR2 FQGNSA. This CDR3 is built from 15 residues. The CDR3 protein is CASSMLAGERYGYTF. The sequenced part of the CDR3 DNA is TGTGCCAGCAGCATGTTAGCCGGGGAGAGGTATGGC.

For this clone: The read comes to an end 3 residues before the CDR3 does, leaving the germline J gene to fill in the end. This sequence joins TRBV11-2 and TRBJ2-5; the match to TRBD1 covers 8 bases. The germline V gene has CDR1 SGHAT and CDR2 FQNNGV. J gave up 2 bases and V 4 bases, and 6 bases lay outside the gene matches. The CDR3 extends over 15 amino acids. CDR3 region: CASSSGQGGQETQYF. The CDR3 DNA, read in part, is TGTGCCAGCAGCTCCGGACAGGGTGGGCAAGAGACC.

In regard to this clone: Sequencing ends 3 residues short of the CDR3 end; the germline J gene provides the rest. V gene TRBV7-3 combines with J gene TRBJ2-3; possible D gene TRBD2, 7 bases. The CDR3 has 19 residues. V was trimmed by 1 base and J by 1 base, leaving 21 bases between them. Germline lookup yields CDR1 SGHTA and CDR2 FQGTGA. The CDR3 spells CASSLRARTRGTRTDTQYF. The CDR3 bases that were read are TGTGCCAGCAGCTTAAGGGCTCGGACTAGGGGGACTCGCACAGATACG.

On this clone itself: At one of its ends the junction is not consistent with the germline gene, which may arise from a read error. The read terminates 3 residues before the CDR3 end, so the remaining end is supplied by the germline J gene. This chain links TRBV4-2 with TRBJ2-5, with TRBD1 matching over 7 bases. In germline, CDR1 is LGHNA, CDR2 YNFKEQ. This CDR3 has 15 residues. The part of the CDR3 DNA that was read is TGCGCCAGCAGCCAAGATTTGGGACAGCAAGAGACC. This encodes CASSQDLGQQET. The full CDR3 sequence reads CASSQDLGQQETQYF.

With regard to this clone: Coverage ceases 3 residues before the CDR3 finishes, and the germline J gene fills in the end. The genes are TRBV4-2 and TRBJ2-5; TRBD2 matches at 10 bases. The V gene end was trimmed by 0 bases and the J gene end by 3 bases; junction bases not matched to a gene: 10. From germline, CDR1 is LGHNA and CDR2 YNFKEQ. This CDR3 has 18 amino acids. The covered CDR3 bases are TGTGCCAGCAGCCAAGATCGAAGCGGGGGGGTAGGTGAAGAGACC. It translates to CASSQDRSGGVGEET. The entire CDR3 protein reads CASSQDRSGGVGEETQYF.

Turning to this clone: The read stops 3 residues short of the end of the CDR3; the missing end is completed from the germline J gene. V and J are TRBV19 and TRBJ2-1; D call uncertain. CDR1 and CDR2 (germline): LNHDA, SQIVND (reference sequence). This CDR3 spans 15 amino acids. V lost 3 bases and J 0 bases, leaving 9 bases between the germline ends. The CDR3 spells CASSMLASSYNEQFF. The CDR3 bases that were read are TGTGCCAGTAGTATGTTGGCCAGCTCCTACAATGAG.

About this clone itself: Read coverage stops 3 residues before the CDR3 terminus; the germline J gene supplies the remainder. The V call is TRBV10-2, the J call TRBJ2-2, with 8 bases lining up with TRBD2. V shed 6 bases, J shed 3 bases, and the junction held 9 bases outside the gene matches. CDR3 length equals 16 residues. From germline, CDR1 is WSHSY and CDR2 SAAADI. Here the CDR3 reads CASRTPRGVDTGELFF. The sequenced part of the CDR3 DNA is TGCGCCAGCAGGACGCCGCGGGGGGTTGACACCGGGGAG.

Points on this clone: The DNA ends 3 residues before the CDR3 does, and the rest of the CDR3 is filled in from the germline J gene. The chain is built from TRBV4-2 and TRBJ2-3; TRBD2 might be the D (6 bases). This CDR3 has 16 amino acids. The germline gives CDR1 LGHNA, CDR2 YNFKEQ. V lost 0 bases to trimming and J lost 2 bases, with 12 bases between them. CDR3 in amino acids: CASSQERGGATDTQYF. The CDR3 DNA, read in part, is TGTGCCAGCAGCCAAGAGAGGGGCGGGGCCACAGATACG.

Turning to this clone: Sequencing ends 3 residues short of the CDR3 end; the germline J gene provides the rest. The J gene is TRBJ2-4, the V gene TRBV19; D possibly corresponds to TRBD2 (7 bases). In germline, CDR1 is LNHDA, CDR2 SQIVND (reference sequence). V was pared by 3 bases and J by 4 bases, with 22 bases between. The CDR3 is made up of 18 amino acids. The covered CDR3 bases are TGTGCCAGTAGTATTAGATCTGGGGGGGGCGATTCTAAAAACATT. Amino acid sequence: CASSIRSGGGDSKNI. The whole CDR3 is CASSIRSGGGDSKNIQYF.

With respect to this clone: The read gets to within 3 residues of the CDR3 end, and the germline J gene fills in the rest. The genes are TRBV7-9 and TRBJ2-1; the match to TRBD1 covers 8 bases. Germline trimming cut 4 bases from V and 4 bases from J; bases unmatched to any gene: 6. CDR1 is SEHNR, CDR2 FQNEAQ, per germline (reference sequence). CDR3 length: 15 amino acids. The CDR3 loop reads CASSSGQEGYNEQFF. CDR3 bases read: TGTGCCAGCAGCTCGGGACAGGAGGGGTACAATGAG.

About this clone itself: The read gets to within 3 residues of the CDR3 end, and the germline J gene fills in the rest. The chain employs TRBV30 and TRBJ2-3, with 8 nucleotides matching TRBD2. CDR1 is GTSNPN and CDR2 is SVGIG in the germline V gene (reference sequence). V lost 5 bases, J lost 4 bases, and 11 bases stayed unmatched. This CDR3 comprises 15 residues. Here the CDR3 reads CAWGHAGGFADTQYF. The DNA read from the CDR3 is TGTGCCTGGGGCCATGCGGGGGGTTTCGCAGATACG.

The CDR3 bases that were read are TGTGCCAGTTCTCAGGGCACAGTGGTTTACGAC. This encodes CASSQGTVVYD. The CDR3 in its entirety is CASSQGTVVYDYTF. This chain joins TRBV19 and TRBJ1-2, with D perhaps matching TRBD1 (5 bases). The missing CDR3 end, 3 residues past where the read stops, is filled in from the germline J gene. The CDR3 contains 14 residues. Germline assignment: CDR1 LNHDA and CDR2 SQIVND (reference sequence).

In regard to this clone: The observed sequence ends 3 residues before the CDR3 terminus, with the missing tail filled in from the germline J gene. V is TRBV12-3 or TRBV12-4 and J is TRBJ2-2; D remains unclear. This CDR3 is 16 amino acids long. V was shortened by 3 bases and J by 7 bases, with 18 bases between the two germline ends. The CDR3 loop is CASSLFAAAARGELFF. The sequenced CDR3 bases are TGTGCCAGCAGTTTGTTTGCGGCTGCAGCCCGCGGGGAG.

CDR3 bases read: TGCAGTGCTAGAAACCCGTTAGTGGGGCAGGGTTCATCCTACGAG. This encodes CSARNPLVGQGSSYE. The CDR3, in full, reads CSARNPLVGQGSSYEQYF. The chain combines TRBV20-1 with TRBJ2-7, with D tentatively TRBD1 (5 bases). The read ends 3 residues shy of where the CDR3 ends; the end is completed using the germline J gene. The CDR3 length is 18 residues. V was cut by 2 bases and J by 1 base, with 24 bases left in between. CDR1 is DFQATT and CDR2 is SNEGSKA in the germline V gene (reference sequence).

Turning to this clone: Read coverage stops 3 residues before the CDR3 terminus; the germline J gene supplies the remainder. The chain employs TRBV29-1 and TRBJ1-5; maybe TRBD1 (5 bases). The CDR3 runs 13 residues. Germline assignment: CDR1 SQVTM and CDR2 ANQGSEA. V was cut by 4 bases and J by 4 bases, with 11 bases left in between. The CDR3: CSVGSTDNQPQHF. The DNA read from the CDR3 is TGCAGCGTTGGTTCGACAGATAATCAGCCC.

A note on this clone: The observed sequence ends 3 residues before the CDR3 terminus, with the missing tail filled in from the germline J gene. The chain couples TRBV19 to TRBJ2-7; the match to TRBD2 covers 7 bases. V shed 5 bases, J shed 0 bases, and the junction held 13 bases outside the gene matches. This CDR3 has 17 residues. Germline loops: CDR1 LNHDA, CDR2 SQIVND (reference sequence). The sequenced part of the CDR3 DNA is TGTGCCAGTAGTGCCAAAGTTCTAGCGGCTTTCTCCTACGAG. It codes for CASSAKVLAAFSYE. The whole CDR3 is CASSAKVLAAFSYEQYF.

With regard to this clone: The CDR3 end falls 3 residues outside the read, so it is completed with the germline J gene. J is TRBJ2-3 and V is TRBV19; 16 bases agree with TRBD2. CDR3 length: 18 residues. Germline V gives CDR1 LNHDA, CDR2 SQIVND (reference sequence). Trimming took 5 bases from V and 5 from J; bases not matched to a gene: 10. This CDR3 is CASSASGLAGGPEDTQYF. The sequenced part of the CDR3 DNA is TGTGCCAGTAGTGCGTCGGGACTAGCGGGGGGGCCTGAAGATACG.

Details on this clone: Read coverage stops 3 residues before the CDR3 terminus; the germline J gene supplies the remainder. The rearrangement uses TRBV4-2 and TRBJ1-2; perhaps TRBD1 as D (5 bases). The CDR3 spans 11 residues. Germline V CDR1 and CDR2: LGHNA, YNFKEQ. This CDR3 is CASSQGGAYTF. The part of the CDR3 DNA that was read is TGTGCCAGCAGCCAAGGGGGCGCT.

Details on this clone: Coverage ceases 3 residues before the CDR3 finishes, and the germline J gene fills in the end. The rearrangement links TRBV20-1 to TRBJ2-1; 7 nucleotides line up with TRBD2. This CDR3 has 15 amino acids. CDR1 and CDR2 from the germline V gene are DFQATT and SNEGSKA (reference sequence). The V segment lost 6 bases and the J segment 0 bases; nucleotides outside the gene matches: 8. The CDR3 is CSAPKRGRSYNEQFF. The DNA read from the CDR3 is TGCAGTGCGCCTAAGCGGGGACGCTCCTACAATGAG.

This clone ranks as medium-sized in terms of frequency. The CDR3 is cut off 3 residues early in the read; its end comes from the germline J gene. The same CDR3 also results from other DNA sequences found in this sample. This chain joins TRBV7-9 and TRBJ2-5, with D perhaps TRBD1 or TRBD2 (6 bases each). Trimming removed 9 bases at V and 5 bases at J, with 16 bases between. The CDR3 loop spans 13 amino acids. Germline V CDR1 and CDR2: SEHNR, FQNEAQ (reference sequence). CDR3 DNA (partial): TGTGCCAGACAGGGAGGTGTAGAGGAGACC. Its protein is CARQGGVEET. Given in full, the CDR3 is CARQGGVEETQYF.

Concerning this clone: The CDR3 extends 3 residues past the end of the read, so its final part is completed from the germline J gene. The chain uses TRBV30 and TRBJ1-2; 8 positions match TRBD1. Germline loops: CDR1 GTSNPN, CDR2 SVGIG (reference sequence). CDR3 length equals 11 residues. CDR3 DNA (partial): TGTGCCTGGAGTGGGACAGGGGGC. It yields the protein CAWSGTGG. The complete CDR3 protein is CAWSGTGGYTF.

Points on this clone: Sequencing ends 3 residues short of the CDR3 end; the germline J gene provides the rest. J is TRBJ2-1 and V is TRBV2, with 7 bases fitting TRBD1. The germline V gene has CDR1 SNHLY and CDR2 FYNNEI. Trimming removed 5 bases from V and 6 bases from J; junction bases left unmatched: 10. The CDR3 length is 15 residues. The CDR3 loop reads CASSPNRGLSNEQFF. The sequenced CDR3 bases are TGTGCCAGCAGTCCCAACAGGGGATTGAGCAATGAG. The whole variable domain, filled in from reference TRBV2 and TRBJ2-1, reads EPEVTQTPSHQVTQMGQEVILRCVPISNHLYFYWYRQILGQKVEFLVSFYNNEISEKSEIFDDQFSVERPDGSNFTLKIRSTKLEDSAMYFCASSPNRGLSNEQFFGPGTRLTVL.

As for this clone: With the read ending 3 residues before the CDR3 end, the germline J gene is used to fill in that end. The chain links TRBV30 to TRBJ2-3, with a possible D match to TRBD2 (6 bases). Per the germline V gene, CDR1 is GTSNPN and CDR2 is SVGIG (reference sequence). The CDR3 covers 14 residues. The DNA read from the CDR3 is TGTGCCTGGAGTCATCAGGGAGGCAATCAGCCG. It encodes CAWSHQGGNQP. The complete CDR3 reads CAWSHQGGNQPQYF.

For this clone: The read ends 3 residues before the CDR3 terminus; that terminus is restored from the germline J gene. The rearrangement uses TRBV6-1 and TRBJ2-7; D is unresolved. Trimming shortened V by 0 bases and J by 3 bases, and 9 bases separated the two germline ends. This CDR3 comprises 14 residues. Looked up from germline, CDR1 is MNHNS and CDR2 is SASEGT. The CDR3 DNA, read in part, is TGTGCCAGCAGTGAAGCAGACAACGACTACGAG. It encodes CASSEADNDYE. The entire CDR3 is CASSEADNDYEQYF.